The present T cell receptor (beta chain) was sequenced within a study of T cell responses to AZD1222 COVID-19 vaccine. TCRdb's copy holds only in-frame clones and misses some; the assay was immunoSEQ multiplex PCR. The repertoire consists of roughly 150,000 clones, with more than 75% occurring once and the leading ten covering about 1.8%. Trimming cost V 2 bases and J 6 bases; bases outside gene matches: 8. The CDR3 loop spans 15 amino acids. Germline CDR1 and CDR2: SGHRS and YFSETQ. The chain has TRBV5-1 and TRBJ1-2, with 9 positions matching TRBD1. The sequence was obtained from an adult who received the AZD1222 COVID-19 vaccine. This sample comprised peripheral blood, obtained 28 days after the second AZD1222 dose. The CDR3 DNA reads as TGCGCCAGCAGCTTACCCCGGACAGGGGAGGATGGCTACACCTTC. This codes for CASSLPRTGEDGYTF.